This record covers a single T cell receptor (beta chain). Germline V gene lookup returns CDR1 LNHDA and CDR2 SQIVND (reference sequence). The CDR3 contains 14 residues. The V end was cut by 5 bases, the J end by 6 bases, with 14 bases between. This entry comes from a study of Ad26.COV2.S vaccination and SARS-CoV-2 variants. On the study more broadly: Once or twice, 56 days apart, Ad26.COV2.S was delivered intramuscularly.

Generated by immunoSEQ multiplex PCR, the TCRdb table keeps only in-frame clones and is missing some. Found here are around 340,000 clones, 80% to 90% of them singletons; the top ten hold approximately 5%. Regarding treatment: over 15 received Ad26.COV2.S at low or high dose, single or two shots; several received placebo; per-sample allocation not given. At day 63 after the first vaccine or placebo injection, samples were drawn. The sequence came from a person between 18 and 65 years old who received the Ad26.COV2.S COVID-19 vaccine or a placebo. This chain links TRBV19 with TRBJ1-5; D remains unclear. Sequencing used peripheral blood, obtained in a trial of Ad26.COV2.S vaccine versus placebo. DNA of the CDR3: TGTGCCAGTAGTGCCGCAGAGTCCGTTCAGCCCCAGCATTTT. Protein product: CASSAAESVQPQHF.